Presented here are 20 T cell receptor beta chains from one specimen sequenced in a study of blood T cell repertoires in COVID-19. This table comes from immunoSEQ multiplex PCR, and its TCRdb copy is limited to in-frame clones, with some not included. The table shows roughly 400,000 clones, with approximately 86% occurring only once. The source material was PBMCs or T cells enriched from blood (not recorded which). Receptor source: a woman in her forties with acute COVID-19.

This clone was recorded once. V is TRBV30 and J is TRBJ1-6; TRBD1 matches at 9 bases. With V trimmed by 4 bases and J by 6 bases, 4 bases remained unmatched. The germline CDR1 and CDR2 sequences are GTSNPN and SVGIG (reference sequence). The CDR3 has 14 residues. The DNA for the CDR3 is TGTGCCTGGATCTTGGGACAGGGTAATTCACCCCTCCACTTT. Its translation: CAWILGQGNSPLHF. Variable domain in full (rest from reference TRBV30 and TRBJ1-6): SQTIHQWPATLVQPVGSPLSLECTVEGTSNPNLYWYRQAAGRGLQLLFYSVGIGQISSEVPQNLSASRPQDRQFILSSKKLLLSDSGFYLCAWILGQGNSPLHFGNGTRLTVT.

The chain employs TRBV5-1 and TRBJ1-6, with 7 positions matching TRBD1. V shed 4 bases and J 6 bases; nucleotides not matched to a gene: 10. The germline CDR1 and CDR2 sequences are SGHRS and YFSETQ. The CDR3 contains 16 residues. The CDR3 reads CASSALGTAINSPLHF. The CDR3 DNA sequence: TGCGCCAGCAGCGCACTCGGGACAGCAATTAATTCACCCCTCCACTTT.

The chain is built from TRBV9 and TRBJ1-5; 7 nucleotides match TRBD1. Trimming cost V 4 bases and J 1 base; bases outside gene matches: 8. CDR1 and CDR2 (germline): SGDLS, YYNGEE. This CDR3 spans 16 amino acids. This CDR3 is CASSPRQGNSNQPQHF. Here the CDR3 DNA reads TGTGCCAGCAGCCCCCGACAGGGTAACAGCAATCAGCCCCAGCATTTT.

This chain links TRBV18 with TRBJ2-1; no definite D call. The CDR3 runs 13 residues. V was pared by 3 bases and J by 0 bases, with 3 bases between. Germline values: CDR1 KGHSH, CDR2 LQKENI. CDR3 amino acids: CASSPYSYNEQFF. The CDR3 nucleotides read TGTGCCAGCTCACCTTACTCCTACAATGAGCAGTTCTTC.

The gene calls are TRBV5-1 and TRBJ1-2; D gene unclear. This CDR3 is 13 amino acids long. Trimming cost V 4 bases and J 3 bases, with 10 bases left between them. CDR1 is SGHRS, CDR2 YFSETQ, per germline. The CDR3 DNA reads TGCGCCAGCAGCCACCTCGGGGACTATGGCTACACCTTC. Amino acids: CASSHLGDYGYTF. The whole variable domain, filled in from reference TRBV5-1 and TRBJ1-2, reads KAGVTQTPRYLIKTRGQQVTLSCSPISGHRSVSWYQQTPGQGLQFLFEYFSETQRNKGNFPGRFSGRQFSNSRSEMNVSTLELGDSALYLCASSHLGDYGYTFGSGTRLTVV.

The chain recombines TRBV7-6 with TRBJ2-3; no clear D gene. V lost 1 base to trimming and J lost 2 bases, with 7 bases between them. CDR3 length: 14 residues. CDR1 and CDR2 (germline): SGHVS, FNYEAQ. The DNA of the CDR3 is TGTGCCAGCAGCTTAGGTGCCTACACAGATACGCAGTATTTT. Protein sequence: CASSLGAYTDTQYF. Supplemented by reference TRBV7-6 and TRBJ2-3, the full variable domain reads GAGVSQSPRYKVTKRGQDVALRCDPISGHVSLYWYRQALGQGPEFLTYFNYEAQQDKSGLPNDRFSAERPEGSISTLTIQRTEQRDSAMYRCASSLGAYTDTQYFGPGTRLTVL.

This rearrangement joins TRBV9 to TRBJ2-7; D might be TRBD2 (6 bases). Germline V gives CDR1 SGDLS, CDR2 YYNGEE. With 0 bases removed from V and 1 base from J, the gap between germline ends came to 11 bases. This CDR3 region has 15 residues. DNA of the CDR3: TGTGCCAGCAGCGTAGAAGGCGGGGAATCCTACGAGCAGTACTTC. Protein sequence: CASSVEGGESYEQYF.

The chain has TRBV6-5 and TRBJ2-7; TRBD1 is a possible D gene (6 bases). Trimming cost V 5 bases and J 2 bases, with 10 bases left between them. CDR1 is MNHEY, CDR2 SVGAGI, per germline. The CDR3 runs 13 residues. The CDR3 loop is CASSHRDTYEQYF. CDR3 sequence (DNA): TGTGCCAGCAGTCACCGGGACACCTACGAGCAGTACTTC.

The DNA of the CDR3 is TGTGCCAGCAGTGAAAACAGAGCTAACTATGGCTACACCTTC. Amino acids: CASSENRANYGYTF. The chain joins TRBV2 to TRBJ1-2, with D uncertain. Germline V gene data show CDR1 as SNHLY and CDR2 as FYNNEI. The length of the CDR3 is 14 residues. Trimming pared 2 bases from V and 0 bases from J, leaving 7 bases between. Supplemented by reference TRBV2 and TRBJ1-2, the full variable domain reads EPEVTQTPSHQVTQMGQEVILRCVPISNHLYFYWYRQILGQKVEFLVSFYNNEISEKSEIFDDQFSVERPDGSNFTLKIRSTKLEDSAMYFCASSENRANYGYTFGSGTRLTVV.

The CDR3 loop is CASSSTAETQYF. CDR3 nucleotide sequence: TGCGCCAGCAGCTCCACAGCTGAGACCCAGTACTTC. V is TRBV5-1 and J is TRBJ2-5; the D is unclear. The germline V gene has CDR1 SGHRS and CDR2 YFSETQ. Trimming took 3 bases from V and 5 from J, leaving 8 bases between them. CDR3 length: 12 amino acids.

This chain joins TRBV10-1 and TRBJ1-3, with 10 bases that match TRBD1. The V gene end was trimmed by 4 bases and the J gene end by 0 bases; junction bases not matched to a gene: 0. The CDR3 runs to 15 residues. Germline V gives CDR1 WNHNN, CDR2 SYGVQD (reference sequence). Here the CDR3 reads CASSGQGASGNTIYF. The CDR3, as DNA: TGCGCCAGCAGTGGACAGGGGGCCTCTGGAAACACCATATATTTT.

The CDR3 loop is CASSSDSNVDTQYF. The CDR3 DNA is TGTGCCAGCAGCTCGGACTCGAATGTAGATACGCAGTATTTT. The gene calls are TRBV2 and TRBJ2-3, with a weak D call TRBD2 (5 bases). The CDR3 spans 14 residues. V lost 6 bases, J lost 5 bases, and 15 bases lay in between. In germline, CDR1 is SNHLY, CDR2 FYNNEI.

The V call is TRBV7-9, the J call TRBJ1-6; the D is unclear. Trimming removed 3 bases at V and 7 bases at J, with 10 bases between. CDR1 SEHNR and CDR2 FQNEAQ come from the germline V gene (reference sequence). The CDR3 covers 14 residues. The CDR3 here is CASSLGRENSPLHF. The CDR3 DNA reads TGTGCCAGCAGCTTGGGTAGGGAGAATTCACCCCTCCACTTT.

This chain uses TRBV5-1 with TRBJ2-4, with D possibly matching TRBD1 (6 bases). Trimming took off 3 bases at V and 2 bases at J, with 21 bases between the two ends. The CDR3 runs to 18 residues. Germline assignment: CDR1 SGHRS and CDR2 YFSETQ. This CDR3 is CASSYGLGGTGSKNIQYF. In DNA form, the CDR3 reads TGCGCCAGCAGCTATGGTTTAGGGGGTACCGGGTCCAAAAACATTCAGTACTTC.

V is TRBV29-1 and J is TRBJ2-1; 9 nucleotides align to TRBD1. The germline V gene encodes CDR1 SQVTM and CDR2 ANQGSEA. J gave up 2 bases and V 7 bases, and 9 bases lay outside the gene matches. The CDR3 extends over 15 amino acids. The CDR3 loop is CSASTGTGPYNEQFF. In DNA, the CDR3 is TGCAGCGCATCAACCGGGACAGGGCCCTACAATGAGCAGTTCTTC.

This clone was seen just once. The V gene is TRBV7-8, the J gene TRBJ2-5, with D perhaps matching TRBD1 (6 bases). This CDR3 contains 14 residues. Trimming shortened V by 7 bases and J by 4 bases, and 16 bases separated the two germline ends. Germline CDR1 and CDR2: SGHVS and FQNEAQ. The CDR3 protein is CASTESGGAETQYF. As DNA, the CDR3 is TGTGCCAGCACCGAAAGTGGGGGCGCAGAGACCCAGTACTTC. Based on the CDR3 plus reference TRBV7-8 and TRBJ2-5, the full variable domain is GAGVSQSPRYKVAKRGQDVALRCDPISGHVSLFWYQQALGQGPEFLTYFQNEAQLDKSGLPSDRFFAERPEGSVSTLKIQRTQQEDSAVYLCASTESGGAETQYFGPGTRLLVL.

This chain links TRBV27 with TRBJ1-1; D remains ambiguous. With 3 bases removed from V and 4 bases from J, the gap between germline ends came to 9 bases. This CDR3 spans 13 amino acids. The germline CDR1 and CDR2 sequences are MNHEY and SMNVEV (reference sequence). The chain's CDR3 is CASSLARGTEAFF. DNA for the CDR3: TGTGCCAGCAGTTTGGCTCGAGGCACTGAAGCTTTCTTT.

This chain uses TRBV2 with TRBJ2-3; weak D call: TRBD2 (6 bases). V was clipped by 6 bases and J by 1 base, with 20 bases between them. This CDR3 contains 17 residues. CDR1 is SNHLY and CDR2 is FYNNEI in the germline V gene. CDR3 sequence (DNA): TGTGCCAGCAGACCCCCCCGAGGGGAGGTTGGCACAGATACGCAGTATTTT. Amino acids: CASRPPRGEVGTDTQYF.

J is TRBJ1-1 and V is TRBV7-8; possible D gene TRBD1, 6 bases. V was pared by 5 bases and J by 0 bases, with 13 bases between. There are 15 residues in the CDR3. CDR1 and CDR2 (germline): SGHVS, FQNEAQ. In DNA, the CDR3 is TGTGCCAGCAGCCACAGGGACGTGGTGAACACTGAAGCTTTCTTT. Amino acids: CASSHRDVVNTEAFF.

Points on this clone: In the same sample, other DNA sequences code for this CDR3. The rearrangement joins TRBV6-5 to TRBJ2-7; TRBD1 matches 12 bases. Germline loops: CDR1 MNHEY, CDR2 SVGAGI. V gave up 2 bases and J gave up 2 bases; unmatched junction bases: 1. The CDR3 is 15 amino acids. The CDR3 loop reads CASSYRDRGPYEQYF. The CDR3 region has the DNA TGTGCCAGCAGTTACCGGGACAGGGGGCCCTACGAGCAGTACTTC.